The T cell receptor beta chain described here comes from a study of blood T cell repertoires in COVID-19. Study background: Specimens from acute and convalescent COVID-19 originated in the United States, Italy and Spain. Nucleic acid was either cDNA or gDNA, and it came from T cells, B-cell-depleted T cells, or PBMCs.

Libraries were prepared by immunoSEQ multiplex PCR; TCRdb keeps only in-frame clonotypes and omits some of them. The table has hundreds of thousands of clones, about nine tenths seen once. Sample: PBMCs or T cells enriched from blood (not recorded which). The TCR originated in a woman in her twenties or thirties with acute COVID-19.

The CDR3 spells CASSGTGAGQPQHF. DNA of the CDR3: TGTGCCAGCAGTGGAACAGGGGCGGGACAGCCCCAGCATTTT. The chain uses TRBV2 and TRBJ1-5; 7 bases align to TRBD1. This CDR3 spans 14 amino acids. Germline loops: CDR1 SNHLY, CDR2 FYNNEI. Trimming took 4 bases from V and 7 from J; bases not matched to a gene: 7.